Listed below are T cell receptor beta chains from one sample, sequenced in a study of cytomegalovirus exposure and HLA in healthy donors. Clones were read by immunoSEQ multiplex PCR, and TCRdb kept only the in-frame ones, dropping some. The profile shows about 200,000 clones, 65% to 90% of them singletons. Material for sequencing was PBMCs. These receptors were collected from a woman in her fifties or sixties in good health and CMV-seronegative. Both conserved end residues are part of each CDR3. The order of the fields is clone size, V gene, D gene, J gene, CDR3 DNA, CDR3 protein. A D gene is named only where the DNA matches it firmly. Expanded clones get a size class; other rows say once, few or many, or leave the size out.

-	TRBV2	TRBD2	TRBJ2-2	TGTGCCAGCCTCAGTCAACGGGAGGTTAACGGGGAGCTGTTTTTT	CASLSQREVNGELFF
-	TRBV7-2	TRBD1	TRBJ2-7	TGTGCCAGCAGCTTAGAGGGGGCCATCTCGCGGGAGCAGTACTTC	CASSLEGAISREQYF
-	TRBV30	TRBD1	TRBJ2-1	TGTGCCTGGCTTGGGACAGAGAACAATGAGCAGTTCTTC	CAWLGTENNEQFF
-	TRBV7-9	-	TRBJ2-5	TGTGCCAGCAGCAGTCGCAGGGTGAGGAGACACCAAGAGACCCAGTACTTC	CASSSRRVRRHQETQYF
-	TRBV25-1	TRBD2	TRBJ2-3	TGTGCCAGCAGTGAGGGGGGCCGACTAGCGGGGGTGGGAGATACGCAGTATTTT	CASSEGGRLAGVGDTQYF
few	TRBV5-1	-	TRBJ1-4	TGCGCCAGCAGCCCGCAGGGTACTGGTGAAAAACTGTTTTTT	CASSPQGTGEKLFF
once	TRBV15	TRBD2	TRBJ2-5	TGTGCCACCAGCAGTGATGGTAGGGGACTAGCGGGAGGGCCGCGGGAGACCCAGTACTTC	CATSSDGRGLAGGPRETQYF
-	TRBV18	TRBD2	TRBJ2-7	TGTGCCAGCTCACCCTTTTTGGTGAGCGGGGGATACGAGCAGTACTTC	CASSPFLVSGGYEQYF
once	TRBV5-6	-	TRBJ1-5	TGTGCCAGCAGCTCCCCGCGGGGGAGAATAGAACCCCAGCATTTT	CASSSPRGRIEPQHF
-	TRBV6-6	TRBD2	TRBJ2-2	TGTGCCAGCAGTTACTCTCCAGCGGGAGCCGGGGAGCTGTTTTTT	CASSYSPAGAGELFF
-	TRBV28	-	TRBJ2-1	TGTGCCAGCAGTCCTCGACAGCCTCCTGACAATGAGCAGTTCTTC	CASSPRQPPDNEQFF
-	TRBV9	-	TRBJ2-1	TGTGCCAGCAGCGTAGTTGGCGGGACGGTGGCCAATGAGCAGTTCTTC	CASSVVGGTVANEQFF
-	TRBV7-2	-	TRBJ2-6	TGTGCCAGCAGCTTAGGACTAGTAGATCCTGGGGCCAACGTCCTGACTTTC	CASSLGLVDPGANVLTF
-	TRBV11-2	-	TRBJ2-5	TGTGCCAGCAGCCCTCCCCTAGCTGGGGAGACCCAGTACTTC	CASSPPLAGETQYF
few	TRBV5-1	-	TRBJ2-3	TGCGCCAGCAGCTTGGGAGTAGCGCCGTCCACAGATACGCAGTATTTT	CASSLGVAPSTDTQYF
once	TRBV5-1	TRBD1	TRBJ1-4	TGCGCCAGCAGCGGGGGACAGCTAGCATCTGCAACTAATGAAAAACTGTTTTTT	CASSGGQLASATNEKLFF
-	TRBV18	-	TRBJ2-2	TGTGCCAGTCGGGACTTTTACACCGGGGAGCTGTTTTTT	CASRDFYTGELFF
-	TRBV9	TRBD2	TRBJ2-1	TGTGCCAGCAGCGAACGACTAGCGCCTTACAATGAGCAGTTCTTC	CASSERLAPYNEQFF
once	TRBV7-9	-	TRBJ2-1	TGTGCCAGCAGCCTAATAGCGGACGTATACCAGAAGGGTAATGAGCAGTTCTTC	CASSLIADVYQKGNEQFF
-	TRBV7-6	-	TRBJ1-4	TGTGCCAGCAGCTTACGCAGGCAAGGCGAAAAACTGTTTTTT	CASSLRRQGEKLFF
-	TRBV27	-	TRBJ1-6	TGTGCCAGCAGTCCGCCCCCCGGTGAAGCCCTTCTGAAATCACATTCACCCCTCCACTTT	CASSPPPGEALLKSHSPLHF
-	TRBV5-5	-	TRBJ2-1	TGTGCCAGCAGCTTCCAGGGAAATGAGCAGTTCTTC	CASSFQGNEQFF
-	TRBV14	-	TRBJ2-7	TGTGCCAGCAGACCACAGGGAGGGCCATACGAGCAGTACTTC	CASRPQGGPYEQYF
-	TRBV7-2	TRBD2	TRBJ2-1	TGTGCCAGCAGCTTAGCTTTAGCGGGATTGGGTGAGCAGTTCTTC	CASSLALAGLGEQFF
-	TRBV5-4	-	TRBJ2-7	TGTGCCAGCAGCGCAGGGTCTTACGAGCAGTACTTC	CASSAGSYEQYF
-	TRBV28	TRBD1	TRBJ2-4	TGTGCCAGCATGGGGACAGGGGGCGGAATAGCCAAAAACATTCAGTACTTC	CASMGTGGGIAKNIQYF
-	TRBV21-1	-	TRBJ2-3	TGTGCCAGCAGCCTGGGACTAGCGGGAGGCCCGACAGATACGCAGTATTTT	CASSLGLAGGPTDTQYF
-	TRBV27	TRBD1	TRBJ2-7	TGTGCCAGCAGTAATTCCCGACAGGGAAACTCCTACGAGCAGTACTTC	CASSNSRQGNSYEQYF
-	TRBV27	-	TRBJ2-1	TGTGCCAGCAGTCCTCGAGCGGTTGGATACAATGAGCAGTTCTTC	CASSPRAVGYNEQFF
-	TRBV27	-	TRBJ1-5	TGTGCCAGCAGTTCTCGGGGCAATCAGCCCCAGCATTTT	CASSSRGNQPQHF
-	TRBV7-3	-	TRBJ1-2	TGTGCCAGCAGCTTGTCGGGACAAACCCTAATCCTCTTC	CASSLSGQTLILF
-	TRBV28	TRBD1	TRBJ2-7	TGTGCCAGCAGTTTATACGCAGGGGGCGGGTACGAGCAGTACTTC	CASSLYAGGGYEQYF
once	TRBV9	-	TRBJ1-1	TGTGCCAGCAGAAAGACAGGCTTGATGAACACTGAAGCTTTCTTT	CASRKTGLMNTEAFF
-	TRBV18	-	TRBJ2-7	TGTGCCAGCTCACTAGCGAGTCCCTACGAGCAGTACTTC	CASSLASPYEQYF
-	TRBV4-1	-	TRBJ2-7	TGCGCCAGCAGCCAAAATCGTTGGGGGGCGGGAGTTATTTACGAGCAGTACTTC	CASSQNRWGAGVIYEQYF
-	TRBV28	TRBD1	TRBJ2-1	TGTGCCAGCAGATACCCGGGACAGGGATACAATGAGCAGTTCTTC	CASRYPGQGYNEQFF
-	TRBV7-2	TRBD1	TRBJ1-5	TGTGCCAGCAGCCCAGGACAGGTCAATCAGCCCCAGCATTTT	CASSPGQVNQPQHF
-	TRBV15	-	TRBJ1-5	TGTGCCACCAGCCAGGGAAAAGGGGCGGTTGTATCTCAGCCCCAGCATTTT	CATSQGKGAVVSQPQHF
-	TRBV10-2	TRBD2	TRBJ2-3	TGCGCCAGCAGGGGGGGACTAGCGGGAGCAGATACGCAGTATTTT	CASRGGLAGADTQYF
-	TRBV27	TRBD1	TRBJ1-5	TGTGCCAGCAGGTCCGGGACAGGAACTCAGCCCCAGCATTTT	CASRSGTGTQPQHF
-	TRBV27	-	TRBJ2-1	TGTGCCAGCAGTTTGGCGGACAGTATCTACAATGAGCAGTTCTTC	CASSLADSIYNEQFF
-	TRBV10-1	-	TRBJ1-1	TGCGCCAGCTCCCGATCCAGAACTGAAGCTTTCTTT	CASSRSRTEAFF
few	TRBV18	TRBD1	TRBJ2-7	TGTGCCAGCTCACTACAGGGGACCTCCTACGAGCAGTACTTC	CASSLQGTSYEQYF
-	TRBV7-8	TRBD2	TRBJ2-2	TGTGCCAGCAGCTTGACCGGGGGGGTCTACACCGGGGAGCTGTTTTTT	CASSLTGGVYTGELFF
once	TRBV18	-	TRBJ2-7	TGTGCCAGCTCACCACCGAGGAGGGCAAACGAGCAGTACTTC	CASSPPRRANEQYF
-	TRBV19	TRBD1	TRBJ1-5	TGTGCCAGTAGCAAGCGTCCCGGGACAGGGGCCTCGATCACGCCCCAGCATTTT	CASSKRPGTGASITPQHF
-	TRBV4-1	TRBD2	TRBJ2-7	TGCGCCAGCAGCCAAGCCCTGAGCGGGAGGGTCTACGAGCAGTACTTC	CASSQALSGRVYEQYF
-	TRBV28	TRBD1	TRBJ1-3	TGTGCCAGCAGTCCGCTAGACAGGGGGCCTGGAAACACCATATATTTT	CASSPLDRGPGNTIYF
-	TRBV28	-	TRBJ1-1	TGTGCCAGCAGTTTATGGGCTTTTGAAGCTTTCTTT	CASSLWAFEAFF
once	TRBV4-1	-	TRBJ1-2	TGCGCCAGCAGCCAAGATTGGGAGGATGGCTACACCTTC	CASSQDWEDGYTF
once	TRBV5-1	TRBD1	TRBJ1-5	TGCGCCAGCAGCCAAACAGGGGGAGCTCAGCCCCAGCATTTT	CASSQTGGAQPQHF
-	TRBV2	-	TRBJ2-7	TGTGCCAGCAGTCGACAGAGCTCCTACGAGCAGTACTTC	CASSRQSSYEQYF
-	TRBV19	-	TRBJ1-1	TGTGCCAGTTCCCATCCAGGGGCGCCTCAGAACACTGAAGCTTTCTTT	CASSHPGAPQNTEAFF
-	TRBV5-1	-	TRBJ1-1	TGCGCCAGCAGCTTGGCCCTTTTCAGGAACACTGAAGCTTTCTTT	CASSLALFRNTEAFF
-	TRBV30	-	TRBJ2-3	TGTGCCTGGAGTGTAAAGGCGGGGTGGGGAGATACGCAGTATTTT	CAWSVKAGWGDTQYF
-	TRBV7-2	TRBD1	TRBJ1-2	TGTGCCAGCAGCGGGGGGACAGGGTTCGTCGGCTACACCTTC	CASSGGTGFVGYTF
-	TRBV5-4	-	TRBJ1-1	TGTGCCAGCAGACAGGGAGGGAATTTGAACACTGAAGCTTTCTTT	CASRQGGNLNTEAFF
-	TRBV19	TRBD2	TRBJ2-7	TGTGCCAGTAGTTTCCCCGGGGGGGGTCTCTACGAGCAGTACTTC	CASSFPGGGLYEQYF
-	TRBV19	TRBD2	TRBJ2-7	TGTGCCAGTAAAGCCGGGAGGGCATCCTACGAGCAGTACTTC	CASKAGRASYEQYF
-	TRBV15	TRBD1	TRBJ2-5	TGTGCCACCAGCAGCCCTAGACAGGGGATGTATCTAGAGACCCAGTACTTC	CATSSPRQGMYLETQYF